The rows below give T cell receptor beta chains drawn from one sample of a study of blood T cell repertoires in COVID-19. The protocol was immunoSEQ multiplex PCR, while the TCRdb copy is restricted to in-frame clones and leaves out a portion. This table has about 270,000 clones, over 75% appearing once. The specimen was peripheral blood. The receptors originated from a woman in her 70s with acute or convalescent COVID-19. CDR3s include the opening cysteine and the closing phenylalanine or tryptophan. The D gene is left open where the match is weak. For some rows the clone size is stated as once, few or many, or as a class when expanded; others skip it.

CDR3 DNA | CDR3 protein | J gene | clone size | D gene | V gene
TGTGCCAGCAGGGACAGCCAAAATCAGCCCCAGCATTTT | CASRDSQNQPQHF | TRBJ1-5 | - | - | TRBV2
TGTGCCAGCCGGCAGGGGGAATTACCACTCGGGTCACCCCTCCACTTT | CASRQGELPLGSPLHF | TRBJ1-6 | once | TRBD1 | TRBV3-1/TRBV3-2
TGTGCCAGCAGCCCCGGTGGGGGGGACGAAAAACTGTTTTTT | CASSPGGGDEKLFF | TRBJ1-4 | - | - | TRBV5-4
TGTGCCAGCAGTGAAGCGGACACCGATACGCAGTATTTT | CASSEADTDTQYF | TRBJ2-3 | - | - | TRBV6-1
TGTGCCAGCAGCTTATCGGGCCAAGAGACCCAGTACTTC | CASSLSGQETQYF | TRBJ2-5 | - | - | TRBV7-9
TGTGCCAGCAGCAGGGAGCGGGCTTATGGCTACACCTTC | CASSRERAYGYTF | TRBJ1-2 | - | - | TRBV7-9
TGCGCCAGCAGCCCCCGGGACAGGGCCATTAACTATGGCTACACCTTC | CASSPRDRAINYGYTF | TRBJ1-2 | - | TRBD1 | TRBV4-1
TGTGCCATCGGAGGGACTAGTAATTTAGATCACGAGCAGTACTTC | CAIGGTSNLDHEQYF | TRBJ2-7 | - | TRBD2 | TRBV10-3
TGTGCCAGTAGTATTTCAGGGGCGAATGGCTACACCTTC | CASSISGANGYTF | TRBJ1-2 | - | - | TRBV19
TGTGCCAGCAGTCTACAGGGGGCGGGTGAGCAGTACTTC | CASSLQGAGEQYF | TRBJ2-7 | - | TRBD1 | TRBV3-1/TRBV3-2
TGTGCCAGCAGTCCGATCACCTATTACAATGAGCAGTTCTTC | CASSPITYYNEQFF | TRBJ2-1 | - | - | TRBV6-5
TGCGCCAGCAGCTTGGCCGCGACAGGGGGCTATGGCTACACCTTC | CASSLAATGGYGYTF | TRBJ1-2 | few | TRBD1 | TRBV5-1
TGTGCCAGCAGCTTAGAGGGGCCAAGCACAGATACGCAGTATTTT | CASSLEGPSTDTQYF | TRBJ2-3 | - | - | TRBV7-9
TGTGCCAGTAGTTTCCCGGGACAGCTCGAGCAGTACTTC | CASSFPGQLEQYF | TRBJ2-7 | - | TRBD1 | TRBV19
TGTGCCAGCAGCTGGGACAGGGCTAACTACAATGAGCAGTTCTTC | CASSWDRANYNEQFF | TRBJ2-1 | once | TRBD1 | TRBV7-3
TGCGCCAGCAGTGAGTTTGGGGGGGAGACCCAGTACTTC | CASSEFGGETQYF | TRBJ2-5 | - | - | TRBV10-1
TGTGCCAGCAGTGGTGGCCTAGCGCCCCCCGATACGCAGTATTTT | CASSGGLAPPDTQYF | TRBJ2-3 | - | - | TRBV2
TGTGCCAGCAGCTTCTCAGGGGAAGATACGCAGTATTTT | CASSFSGEDTQYF | TRBJ2-3 | - | - | TRBV7-7
TGTGCCAGCAGTGAGCTACAGGGTACCTCTGGAAACACCATATATTTT | CASSELQGTSGNTIYF | TRBJ1-3 | - | - | TRBV2
TGTGCCAGCAGTGGGCTCGGCTCAGGCCACTATGGCTACACCTTC | CASSGLGSGHYGYTF | TRBJ1-2 | - | - | TRBV2
TGTGCCAGCAGGGACGGCGGGGGGAACACTGAAGCTTTCTTT | CASRDGGGNTEAFF | TRBJ1-1 | - | - | TRBV3-1/TRBV3-2
TGTGCCAGCAGCTTGTCGGGTAGGAGGGATCAGCCCCAGCATTTT | CASSLSGRRDQPQHF | TRBJ1-5 | - | - | TRBV7-9
TGTGCCAGCAGCCAGGCGGGGGGGGGCGAGCAGTACTTC | CASSQAGGGEQYF | TRBJ2-7 | - | TRBD2 | TRBV3-1/TRBV3-2
TGTGCCAGCAGCGGGACAGCGTCGCACGAGCAGTACTTC | CASSGTASHEQYF | TRBJ2-7 | - | TRBD1 | TRBV6-5
TGTGCCAGCAGTGAAGTTAGCGGGGGAAGTACGCAGTATTTT | CASSEVSGGSTQYF | TRBJ2-3 | - | TRBD2 | TRBV6-1
TGTGCCAGCAGCCAAGAGACAGGCGCGAACACCGGGGAGCTGTTTTTT | CASSQETGANTGELFF | TRBJ2-2 | - | - | TRBV4-2
TGCGCCAGCAGCTTGGACAGTATGAACACTGAAGCTTTCTTT | CASSLDSMNTEAFF | TRBJ1-1 | once | - | TRBV5-1
TGTGCCAGCTTAGACAGGGGTGAAAAACTGTTTTTT | CASLDRGEKLFF | TRBJ1-4 | - | TRBD1 | TRBV2
TGTGCCAGCAGCTTAACGCCTAGCGGGCATTCTGAGCAGTTCTTC | CASSLTPSGHSEQFF | TRBJ2-1 | - | TRBD2 | TRBV7-3
TGTGCCAGCAGCTTGATAGGGGTTAGGGCTGAAGCTTTCTTT | CASSLIGVRAEAFF | TRBJ1-1 | - | - | TRBV5-6
TGCGCCAGCAGCGTGAACCCCGGGTCCTATAATGAAAAACTGTTTTTT | CASSVNPGSYNEKLFF | TRBJ1-4 | - | - | TRBV5-1
TGCGCCAGCAGCTTGGCCCCGGGACAGGGTTTGTATGAGCAGTTCTTC | CASSLAPGQGLYEQFF | TRBJ2-1 | - | TRBD1 | TRBV5-1
TGTGCCAGTAGTATTGCTGGAGGGTCTGGGGCCAACGTCCTGACTTTC | CASSIAGGSGANVLTF | TRBJ2-6 | - | - | TRBV19
TGTGCCAGCAGCTCCTCAGGGGTTCGCGGCTACACCTTC | CASSSSGVRGYTF | TRBJ1-2 | - | - | TRBV5-5
TGTGCCTGGAGTGATAGTAGCACAGATACGCAGTATTTT | CAWSDSSTDTQYF | TRBJ2-3 | - | - | TRBV30
TGTGCCAGCAGCTTAGGGGCCCTAGCGGGGGGGCCCGAGACCCAGTACTTC | CASSLGALAGGPETQYF | TRBJ2-5 | - | TRBD2 | TRBV7-8
TGTGCCAGCAGCCTCCGGGGGTCTACGGCGGCTTTCTTT | CASSLRGSTAAFF | TRBJ1-1 | - | - | TRBV2
TGTGCCAGCAGCTCAACAGGGCGGAACACTGAAGCTTTCTTT | CASSSTGRNTEAFF | TRBJ1-1 | - | - | TRBV7-2
TGTGCCAGCAGCCCCCCTGGACAGGGCAACGTTCGGGGCTACACCTTC | CASSPPGQGNVRGYTF | TRBJ1-2 | - | TRBD1 | TRBV7-3
TGCAGCGCCCACGACAGTCTGAACACTGAAGCTTTCTTT | CSAHDSLNTEAFF | TRBJ1-1 | - | - | TRBV29-1
TGTGCCAGCAGCCGAGCGGGCATGGCCTCCTACAATGAGCAGTTCTTC | CASSRAGMASYNEQFF | TRBJ2-1 | - | - | TRBV3-1/TRBV3-2
TGCGCCAGCAGGCGAGGACAGGGGGAGGGATTGAACACTGAAGCTTTCTTT | CASRRGQGEGLNTEAFF | TRBJ1-1 | - | TRBD1 | TRBV5-1
TGTGCCTCCTCTTTGGGCAACGGCCAGCCCCAGCATTTT | CASSLGNGQPQHF | TRBJ1-5 | - | - | TRBV12-3/TRBV12-4
TGTGCCAGCAGCCCTAGACTAGCGGGGAACACCGGGGAGCTGTTTTTT | CASSPRLAGNTGELFF | TRBJ2-2 | - | TRBD2 | TRBV5-5
TGTGCCAGCAGTTATTTAGAGGGACAAGCTGAAGCTTTCTTT | CASSYLEGQAEAFF | TRBJ1-1 | - | - | TRBV6-6
TGCGCCAGCACAGGGGGGTCGGGAGAGACCCAGTACTTC | CASTGGSGETQYF | TRBJ2-5 | - | - | TRBV5-1
TGTGCCAGCAGTAGCTCGCGGGGGGGCCTTGGCTACACCTTC | CASSSSRGGLGYTF | TRBJ1-2 | - | - | TRBV6-5
TGTGCCAGCAGTGACGGGGGTCGGGAGGGCTACACCTTC | CASSDGGREGYTF | TRBJ1-2 | - | - | TRBV6-6
TGTGCCAGCAGCTTAACAGGGGACAGGCAGAATTCACCCCTCCACTTT | CASSLTGDRQNSPLHF | TRBJ1-6 | - | TRBD1 | TRBV7-3
TGCGCCAGCAGCCCGGCCGGGACACACTTAACAGATACGCAGTATTTT | CASSPAGTHLTDTQYF | TRBJ2-3 | - | - | TRBV5-1
TGTGCCAGCAGCTCTGGGACAGGTTTTAATTCACCCCTCCACTTT | CASSSGTGFNSPLHF | TRBJ1-6 | - | TRBD1 | TRBV7-8
TGTGCCAGCACACCCTTTGGGGGGGGAGGGGATGAGCAGTTCTTC | CASTPFGGGGDEQFF | TRBJ2-1 | - | TRBD2 | TRBV2
TGTGCCAGCAGCCATTTGGGACAGGGCGGCGAGCAGTACTTC | CASSHLGQGGEQYF | TRBJ2-7 | - | TRBD1 | TRBV14